The rows below give T cell receptor beta chains drawn from one sample of a study of T cell changes during pregnancy in multiple sclerosis. The method was immunoSEQ multiplex PCR; TCRdb's version includes in-frame clones alone and lacks a portion of them. The sample includes almost 35,000 clones, approximately 90% of them seen just once. Sequences were derived from CD8+ T cells from peripheral blood mononuclear cells, sampled in the first trimester of pregnancy. The receptor set was obtained from a female donor with multiple sclerosis, enrolled in a pregnancy study. Each CDR3 is given with its conserved first and last residue. Each record gives: D gene, J gene, V gene, clone size, CDR3 DNA, CDR3 protein. The D gene is left open where the match is weak. Clone size is not always given. Where it is, it says once, few, many or a class for expanded clones.

.,TRBJ2-7,TRBV6-5,.,TGTGCCAGCAGTTACGACTTATACGAGCAGTACTTC,CASSYDLYEQYF
TRBD2,TRBJ2-1,TRBV7-8,.,TGTGCCAGCAGCTTACGCGCCCCAGGGCGGGAGTGGATCTTC,CASSLRAPGREWIF
.,TRBJ1-5,TRBV2,.,TGTGCCAGCAGTGACCAAGGGGCTGAGGGCAATCAGCCCCAGCATTTT,CASSDQGAEGNQPQHF
TRBD2,TRBJ2-3,TRBV28,once,TGTGCCAGCAGTTTATACCCCTCGGGAGGGGGGCCAGATACGCAGTATTTT,CASSLYPSGGGPDTQYF
TRBD2,TRBJ2-1,TRBV29-1,.,TGCAGCGTTGAGGGACTAGCGGCAGCAAAGGAGGCCTACAATGAGCAGTTCTTC,CSVEGLAAAKEAYNEQFF
TRBD2,TRBJ2-1,TRBV19,.,TGTGCCAGTAGTATTAGCGGGGATTACAATGAGCAGTTCTTC,CASSISGDYNEQFF
TRBD1,TRBJ2-3,TRBV6-1,.,TGTGCCAGCAGTAGCGGACAGGGCACAGATACGCAGTATTTT,CASSSGQGTDTQYF
TRBD1,TRBJ2-7,TRBV7-2,.,TGTGCCAGCAGCTTAGTGACAGGGGCGCCGCGTGAGCAGTACTTC,CASSLVTGAPREQYF
TRBD2,TRBJ2-3,TRBV4-1,.,TGCGCCAGCAGCCAAGGAGGGACTAGCGGGGGTAGAGATACGCAGTATTTT,CASSQGGTSGGRDTQYF
TRBD2,TRBJ2-3,TRBV7-9,.,TGTGCCAGCAGCCTAGCGGGAGGTACAGATACGCAGTATTTT,CASSLAGGTDTQYF
.,TRBJ2-1,TRBV7-8,.,TGTGCCAGCAGCTTATTACGGGGAAACAATGAGCAGTTCTTC,CASSLLRGNNEQFF
TRBD1,TRBJ2-3,TRBV5-6,.,TGTGCCAGCAGCTGGGGACAGAGCACAGATACGCAGTATTTT,CASSWGQSTDTQYF
TRBD1,TRBJ2-7,TRBV5-5,.,TGTGCCAGCACCGGAGTACCCGACAGGGGTCCCTACGAGCAGTACTTC,CASTGVPDRGPYEQYF
TRBD2,TRBJ2-7,TRBV30,.,TGTGCCTGGATCGGTTCCGCGGGAGCCTACGAGCAGTACTTC,CAWIGSAGAYEQYF
TRBD1,TRBJ2-7,TRBV5-4,once,TGTGCCAGCAGCTCCGCTGGACAGGGGAGGGGTTACGAGCAGTACTTC,CASSSAGQGRGYEQYF
.,TRBJ1-5,TRBV27,.,TGTGCCAGCAGTCCTACGGGGACTCACCAGCATTTT,CASSPTGTHQHF
.,TRBJ2-7,TRBV27,.,TGTGCCAGCAGTTTAGAAACCACGGGCTACGAGCAGTACTTC,CASSLETTGYEQYF
.,TRBJ2-7,TRBV29-1,.,TGCAGCGCCCGGGACTCGGTCTACGAGCAGTACTTC,CSARDSVYEQYF
.,TRBJ1-1,TRBV7-9,.,TGTGCCAGCAGCACGGTCCGGGGGTCAATGAACACTGAAGCTTTCTTT,CASSTVRGSMNTEAFF
.,TRBJ2-3,TRBV7-9,.,TGTGCCAGCAGCTTTAGGAGGCCAGATACGCAGTATTTT,CASSFRRPDTQYF
TRBD1,TRBJ1-2,TRBV7-8,.,TGTGCCGTACGCGACAGGGGTATCGTGGAAGGCTATGGCTACACCTTC,CAVRDRGIVEGYGYTF
.,TRBJ1-2,TRBV6-1,.,TGTGCCAGCAGTGAAATAGGAGGGACCAACTATGGCTACACCTTC,CASSEIGGTNYGYTF
TRBD1,TRBJ2-5,TRBV9,.,TGTGCCAGCAGCGGCAGGACAGGGAGGTACCAAGAGACCCAGTACTTC,CASSGRTGRYQETQYF
TRBD2,TRBJ2-1,TRBV5-4,.,TGTGCCAGCAGCCTTCCTAGCGGGGGTGGGGGGGTCACCAATGAGCAGTTCTTC,CASSLPSGGGGVTNEQFF
TRBD1,TRBJ1-1,TRBV6-4,.,TGTGCCAGCAGAGGACAGGAGAACACTGAAGCTTTCTTT,CASRGQENTEAFF
TRBD2,TRBJ2-3,TRBV2,.,TGTGCCAGCAGTGAAGCGAGCGGGAGGGTTGATACGCAGTATTTT,CASSEASGRVDTQYF
TRBD1,TRBJ2-7,TRBV14,.,TGTGCCAGCAGCCAAGAATCGGGCAGGGGGCTCGACGAGCAGTACTTC,CASSQESGRGLDEQYF
TRBD2,TRBJ2-7,TRBV27,once,TGTGCCAGCAGTCGTGGACTAGCGGGAGTCGAGCAGTACTTC,CASSRGLAGVEQYF
TRBD1,TRBJ2-7,TRBV5-1,.,TGCGCCAGCAGCTCCCCCGGGACAGGGGCCTACGAGCAGTACTTC,CASSSPGTGAYEQYF
TRBD1,TRBJ2-5,TRBV7-9,.,TGTGCCAGCAGCTTACCTAGACAGGGGGCGAAGGAGGACCAAGAGACCCAGTACTTC,CASSLPRQGAKEDQETQYF
.,TRBJ2-7,TRBV28,.,TGTGCCAGCAGTTACACCAGGGTAGGCGCCTACGAGCAGTACTTC,CASSYTRVGAYEQYF
.,TRBJ2-7,TRBV4-2,.,TGTGCCAGCAGCCAAGCTGGGGACTGGCCCTACGAGCAGTACTTC,CASSQAGDWPYEQYF
.,TRBJ2-3,TRBV11-3,.,TGTGCCAGCAGCTCGAGCACAGATACGCAGTATTTT,CASSSSTDTQYF
.,TRBJ1-3,TRBV28,.,TGTGCCAGCAGTCCCAAAAGCTTCTTACGCTCTGGAAACACCATATATTTT,CASSPKSFLRSGNTIYF
.,TRBJ2-3,TRBV7-9,.,TGTGCCAGCAGTCTGGAAACGGCGGAAGATACGCAGTATTTT,CASSLETAEDTQYF
TRBD2,TRBJ2-2,TRBV5-1,once,TGCGCCAGCAAAACGGGATTAGCGGGAGGTACCGGGGAGCTGTTTTTT,CASKTGLAGGTGELFF
TRBD1,TRBJ1-1,TRBV5-4,.,TGTGCCAGCAGCGGAAGACAGGGGAACACTGAAGCTTTCTTT,CASSGRQGNTEAFF
TRBD1,TRBJ2-7,TRBV27,.,TGTGCCAGCAGTTACGGGACAGGCCCCTACGAGCAGTACTTC,CASSYGTGPYEQYF
TRBD1,TRBJ2-7,TRBV11-2,once,TGTGCCAGCAGCTTAGTTTACAGGGGGCATCAATACGAGCAGTACTTC,CASSLVYRGHQYEQYF
.,TRBJ2-1,TRBV9,.,TGTGCCAGCGCGTATGGTTCTTCCTACAATGAGCAGTTCTTC,CASAYGSSYNEQFF